The 20 T cell receptor beta chains in this list originate from one sample, sequenced in a study of CDR3 diversity in severe acne. MiXCR, run by TCRdb on the PCR reads, gives a single entry per CDR3 protein. The table shows 65,000 to 95,000 distinct CDR3 sequences, with about 54% occurring only once. The sample was blood. Source of these receptors: a male donor in good health, without acne.

The V gene is TRBV5-5, the J gene TRBJ2-7, with D uncertain. V was cut by 0 bases and J by 2 bases, with 9 bases left in between. The length of the CDR3 is 14 residues. Germline V gene lookup returns CDR1 SGHKS and CDR2 YYEKEE (reference sequence). In DNA, the CDR3 is TGTGCCAGCAGCTTGGAGGGTCCTACCTACGAGCAGTACTTC. This sequence encodes CASSLEGPTYEQYF.

A few counts support this clonotype. The chain has TRBV24-1 and TRBJ1-5, with D unresolved. CDR1 and CDR2 (germline): KGHDR, SFDVKD. V was clipped by 4 bases and J by 11 bases, with 14 bases between them. CDR3 length equals 13 residues. For the CDR3, the DNA is TGTGCCACCAGTGAGTTGCCCTGGGCAGCCCAGCATTTT. It translates to CATSELPWAAQHF.

Concerning this clonotype: Because it lacks the conserved phenylalanine or tryptophan at the end, this CDR3 is likely a read error. The DNA is left out, because the CDR3 cannot be placed on it with certainty; the CDR3 is given as TCRdb lists it. The gene calls are TRBV6-1 and TRBJ2-1; TRBD1, the table's D call, was not compared with the DNA. Including both end residues, the CDR3 is 9 amino acids long. The germline CDR1 and CDR2 sequences are MNHNS and SASEGT. CDR3 protein: CASTQGADT.

This chain connects TRBV20-1 to TRBJ2-7; TRBD2 aligns across 8 bases. V shed 0 bases, J shed 6 bases, and the junction held 7 bases outside the gene matches. The germline CDR1 and CDR2 sequences are DFQATT and SNEGSKA (reference sequence). This CDR3 contains 14 residues. Here the CDR3 reads CSAREGAGVGEQYF. The CDR3 region has the DNA TGCAGTGCTAGAGAGGGAGCGGGAGTAGGCGAGCAGTACTTC.

The sample holds many counts of this clonotype. The chain employs TRBV2 and TRBJ2-7, with TRBD2 matching over 8 bases. CDR3 length: 12 residues. J was trimmed by 5 bases and V by 9 bases; bases with no gene match: 6. The germline CDR1 and CDR2 sequences are SNHLY and FYNNEI. The CDR3: CARGTRNNEQYF. The CDR3 coding sequence is TGTGCCAGGGGGACTAGGAACAACGAGCAGTACTTC.

The CDR3 nucleotides are TGTGCCACCAGACGAGGACAGGGGTACACTGAAGCTTTCTTT. Translated: CATRRGQGYTEAFF. The V gene is TRBV24-1, the J gene TRBJ1-1, with 9 bases fitting TRBD1. This CDR3 contains 14 residues. The germline CDR1 and CDR2 sequences are KGHDR and SFDVKD. V dropped 7 bases and J dropped 3; count of bases not matched to a gene: 5.

This clonotype was recorded once. The V gene is TRBV5-5, the J gene TRBJ1-6; D call uncertain. Per the germline V gene, CDR1 is SGHKS and CDR2 is YYEKEE (reference sequence). Trimming left V 3 bases short and J 7 bases short, with 8 bases between. This CDR3 contains 13 residues. CDR3 in amino acids: CASSSVGNSPLHF. In nucleotides, the CDR3 is TGTGCCAGCAGCTCGGTAGGGAATTCACCCCTCCACTTT.

At least ten counts were recorded for this clonotype. The chain carries TRBV10-1 and TRBJ2-3; possible D gene TRBD2, 6 bases. The length of the CDR3 is 13 residues. The V end lost 6 bases, the J end lost 3 bases, and 10 bases lay between the germline ends. CDR1 is WNHNN, CDR2 SYGVQD, per germline (reference sequence). The CDR3 DNA sequence: TGCGCCAGCAGACCCGGGGGAACAGATACGCAGTATTTT. Translation: CASRPGGTDTQYF.

The rearrangement links TRBV6-5 to TRBJ1-1; TRBD1 aligns across 8 bases. After removal of 5 bases from V and 5 bases from J, the junction contained 7 bases not matched to a gene. This CDR3 comprises 14 residues. CDR1 is MNHEY, CDR2 SVGAGI, per germline. CDR3 loop: CASSRQQGGTEAFF. CDR3 nucleotide sequence: TGTGCCAGCAGTCGACAACAGGGGGGGACTGAAGCTTTCTTT.

V and J are TRBV5-1 and TRBJ2-2, with 9 bases identical to TRBD1. V lost 5 bases, J lost 7 bases, and 9 bases stayed unmatched. The CDR3 has 15 amino acids. The germline V gene encodes CDR1 SGHRS and CDR2 YFSETQ. CDR3 nucleotides: TGCGCCAGCAGTGAACCGGGACAGGGTAGCGGGGAGCTGTTTTTT. It yields the protein CASSEPGQGSGELFF.

In regard to this clonotype: Because it lacks the conserved phenylalanine or tryptophan at the end, this CDR3 is likely a read error. This chain uses TRBV15 with TRBJ1-6; D uncertain. This CDR3 spans 14 amino acids. Per the germline V gene, CDR1 is LNHNV and CDR2 is YYDKDF (reference sequence). Written as DNA, the CDR3 is TGTGCCGCCAGCAGATACGGCGGGGATTCACCCCTCCACTCT. Amino acids: CAASRYGGDSPLHS.

A note on this clonotype: Without the conserved terminal phenylalanine or tryptophan, this CDR3 likely stems from a read error. This chain links TRBV5-1 with TRBJ2-1; 8 bases agree with TRBD2. The junction had 2 bases not matched to a gene; V was cut back by 3 bases and J by 6 bases. This CDR3 has 13 residues. Germline V gives CDR1 SGHRS, CDR2 YFSETQ. The CDR3 protein is CASSYGTSNEQFR. CDR3 bases: TGCGCCAGCAGCTACGGGACTAGCAATGAGCAGTTCAGA.

This chain uses TRBV7-2 with TRBJ2-7, with TRBD1 matching 9 bases. CDR1 and CDR2 (germline): SGHTA, FQGNSA. Losses at the gene ends were 2 bases for V and 3 bases for J; bases not matched to a gene: 8. The CDR3 consists of 16 residues. As DNA, the CDR3 is TGTGCCAGCAGCTTAAAGGGGGAGGACAGGGGCTACGAGCAGTACTTC. Its protein is CASSLKGEDRGYEQYF.

Ten or more counts support this clonotype. This chain connects TRBV11-2 to TRBJ1-1; no firm D call. CDR1 is SGHAT and CDR2 is FQNNGV in the germline V gene. V dropped 5 bases and J dropped 5 bases, with 12 bases sitting between them. The CDR3 sequence is 13 residues long. Here the CDR3 DNA reads TGTGCCAGCAGCCCAAATGGGAGAACTGAAGCTTTCTTT. The encoded protein is CASSPNGRTEAFF.

CDR3 amino acids: CASSDSSAGASYEQYF. The CDR3, as DNA: TGTGCCAGCAGTGACTCCTCGGCGGGGGCATCCTACGAGCAGTACTTC. The chain is built from TRBV25-1 and TRBJ2-7; perhaps TRBD2 as D (7 bases). The CDR3 sequence is 16 residues long. CDR1 and CDR2 (germline): MGHDK, SYGVNS. The V gene lost 3 bases and the J gene lost 1 base, with 16 bases spanning the gap.

This clonotype was recorded only once. The V and J genes are TRBV4-1 and TRBJ1-4; tentative D call: TRBD1 (5 bases). Between the trimmed V and J ends, which lost 1 base and 7 bases, there was a span of 16 bases. The CDR3 contains 16 residues. Germline CDR1 reads MGHRA; CDR2 reads YSYEKL. CDR3: CASSQVLAEGLEKLFF. DNA for the CDR3: TGCGCCAGCAGCCAAGTACTAGCGGAGGGGCTTGAAAAACTGTTTTTT.

This clonotype has at least ten counts. The chain couples TRBV27 to TRBJ1-4; 7 nucleotides agree with TRBD1. Trimming took 3 bases from V and 7 from J; bases not matched to a gene: 8. The CDR3 consists of 15 residues. Germline CDR1 MNHEY, CDR2 SMNVEV (reference sequence). The CDR3 coding sequence is TGTGCCAGCAGTTTCCTGGGGCAGGGGGTTGAAAAACTGTTTTTT. It yields the protein CASSFLGQGVEKLFF.

J is TRBJ1-3 and V is TRBV5-1, with D tentatively TRBD1 (5 bases). The V gene's germline CDR1 is SGHRS and CDR2 YFSETQ. The CDR3 has 15 residues. The germline V and J ends were trimmed by 1 base and 4 bases, with 12 bases remaining between them. CDR3 sequence: CASSLFRESGNTIYF. The CDR3, as DNA: TGCGCCAGCAGCTTGTTCAGGGAATCCGGAAACACCATATATTTT.

In its sample, this clonotype is medium-sized. The rearrangement uses TRBV24-1 and TRBJ1-6; no firm D call. CDR3 length equals 14 residues. Germline V gene sequence: CDR1 KGHDR, CDR2 SFDVKD. V lost 12 bases to trimming and J lost 7 bases, with 18 bases between them. The CDR3 spells CAGTGSLLNSPLHF. In DNA form, the CDR3 reads TGTGCCGGCACGGGGTCCTTGTTGAATTCACCCCTCCACTTT.

The chain joins TRBV12-3 or TRBV12-4 to TRBJ2-5; the match to TRBD1 covers 11 bases. The CDR3 extends over 17 amino acids. Unmatched junction bases numbered 11, after V lost 5 bases and J lost 3 bases. Here the CDR3 reads CASSPDGQGAGEETQYF. The CDR3 DNA reads as TGTGCCAGCAGTCCAGATGGACAGGGGGCAGGTGAAGAGACCCAGTACTTC.